The 23 T cell receptor beta chains in this list originate from one sample, sequenced in a study of CD8+CD57+ T cells in acquired aplastic anemia. Profiling of TCR beta VDJ combinations and CDR3 sequences used genomic DNA as template. TCRdb re-called the reads with MiXCR, one entry per CDR3 protein. The repertoire has roughly 170,000 distinct CDR3 sequences, 55% to 80% of them found once; the top ten carry roughly 44%. Sequenced: sorted CD4+, CD8+, or CD8+CD57+ T cells (not recorded which) from PBMCs. These receptors all come from a human donor in good health.

This sequence joins TRBV7-3 and TRBJ2-2; no firm D call. Per germline, CDR1 SGHTA and CDR2 FQGTGA. Trimming removed 3 bases at V and 1 base at J, with 6 bases between. This CDR3 comprises 14 residues. For the CDR3, the DNA is TGTGCCAGCAGCTTGTCGGTGAACACCGGGGAGCTGTTTTTT. It encodes CASSLSVNTGELFF.

The V call is TRBV2, the J call TRBJ2-7; 10 nucleotides align to TRBD2. V shed 5 bases and J 4 bases; nucleotides not matched to a gene: 5. The CDR3 has 14 amino acids. CDR1 is SNHLY, CDR2 FYNNEI, per germline. CDR3 nucleotides: TGTGCCAGCAGTAGCGGGAGGGGTATTTACGAGCAGTACTTC. It codes for CASSSGRGIYEQYF.

This clonotype was detected many times. This chain links TRBV9 with TRBJ2-2; 8 bases align to TRBD2. Losses at the gene ends were 0 bases for V and 4 bases for J; bases not matched to a gene: 2. CDR3 length: 15 amino acids. Germline-derived CDR1 and CDR2 are SGDLS and YYNGEE. CDR3 amino acids: CASSVAGGPTGELFF. CDR3 DNA: TGTGCCAGCAGCGTAGCGGGAGGGCCCACCGGGGAGCTGTTTTTT.

For the CDR3, the DNA is TGTGCCAGCGGACAGGGTTTGAACACTGAAGCTTTCTTT. Protein sequence: CASGQGLNTEAFF. The chain is built from TRBV2 and TRBJ1-1, with 8 bases lining up with TRBD1. This CDR3 comprises 13 residues. Unmatched junction bases numbered 2, after V lost 8 bases and J lost 0 bases. The germline CDR1 and CDR2 sequences are SNHLY and FYNNEI. Together with reference TRBV2 and TRBJ1-1, the CDR3 gives the full variable domain: EPEVTQTPSHQVTQMGQEVILRCVPISNHLYFYWYRQILGQKVEFLVSFYNNEISEKSEIFDDQFSVERPDGSNFTLKIRSTKLEDSAMYFCASGQGLNTEAFFGQGTRLTVV.

The rearrangement joins TRBV9 to TRBJ2-2; D possibly corresponds to TRBD2 (6 bases). The CDR3 is made up of 16 amino acids. The germline CDR1 and CDR2 sequences are SGDLS and YYNGEE. V dropped 0 bases and J dropped 7 bases, with 16 bases sitting between them. The CDR3 DNA is TGTGCCAGCAGCGTAGATTCGACCATGGGGGGCGGGGAGCTGTTTTTT. Amino acids: CASSVDSTMGGGELFF.

The chain uses TRBV7-6 and TRBJ1-1; D is uncertain. The CDR3 has 15 residues. Per the germline V gene, CDR1 is SGHVS and CDR2 is FNYEAQ. V was trimmed by 1 base and J by 3 bases, leaving 12 bases between them. The CDR3 nucleotides read TGTGCCAGCAGCTTAGAGGTTTTCTCGTACACTGAAGCTTTCTTT. Protein product: CASSLEVFSYTEAFF.

The table lists this clonotype with a few counts. The chain links TRBV19 to TRBJ2-7; the match to TRBD1 covers 8 bases. Germline V CDR1 and CDR2: LNHDA, SQIVND (reference sequence). J lost 2 bases, V lost 6 bases, and 3 bases had no gene match. The CDR3 extends over 13 amino acids. The CDR3 region is CASRRTGTYEQYF. In DNA form, the CDR3 reads TGTGCCAGTAGGAGGACAGGGACCTACGAGCAGTACTTC.

On this clonotype: Given a much more abundant clone one base away, this may be a read error. V usage is TRBV5-4 and J usage is TRBJ1-6; 8 positions agree with TRBD1. The CDR3 length is 15 residues. In germline, CDR1 is SGHNT, CDR2 YYREEE (reference sequence). CDR3 DNA sequence: TGTGCCAGCAGCGCCGGGACAGGCGAATTTTCACCCCTCTACTTT. Encoded protein: CASSAGTGEFSPLYF.

The rearrangement joins TRBV14 to TRBJ2-5, with D unresolved. Germline CDR1 reads SGHDN; CDR2 reads FVKESK. V lost 0 bases, J lost 9 bases, and 11 bases lay in between. CDR3 length equals 13 residues. The CDR3 loop is CASSQDFLEPQYF. CDR3 DNA sequence: TGTGCCAGCAGCCAAGATTTCCTAGAACCCCAGTACTTC.

Only a few counts were recorded for this clonotype. The genes are TRBV20-1 and TRBJ2-7; D gene unclear. V was shortened by 4 bases and J by 9 bases, with 10 bases between the two germline ends. Germline V gene lookup returns CDR1 DFQATT and CDR2 SNEGSKA (reference sequence). This CDR3 region has 10 residues. CDR3 nucleotides: TGCAGTGCTACCCAAATAGGGCAGTACTTC. This translates into CSATQIGQYF.

V usage is TRBV10-1 and J usage is TRBJ2-1; D may be TRBD2 (5 bases). The V end lost 3 bases, the J end lost 3 bases, and 12 bases lay between the germline ends. The CDR3 sequence is 15 residues long. Germline loops: CDR1 WNHNN, CDR2 SYGVQD (reference sequence). The CDR3 region has the DNA TGCGCCAGCAGTGAAGGGAGTCTGGACTACAATGAGCAGTTCTTC. It specifies CASSEGSLDYNEQFF.

The chain links TRBV11-2 to TRBJ1-2; possible D gene TRBD1, 5 bases. Germline loops: CDR1 SGHAT, CDR2 FQNNGV. The CDR3 consists of 14 residues. Trimming took off 3 bases at V and 4 bases at J, with 12 bases between the two ends. CDR3 in DNA: TGTGCCAGCAGCTTTGATTTAGGGGTCTATGGCTACACCTTC. Protein: CASSFDLGVYGYTF. The full variable domain, with the rest looked up from reference TRBV11-2 and TRBJ1-2, is EAGVAQSPRYKIIEKRQSVAFWCNPISGHATLYWYQQILGQGPKLLIQFQNNGVVDDSQLPKDRFSAERLKGVDSTLKIQPAKLEDSAVYLCASSFDLGVYGYTFGSGTRLTVV.

The chain joins TRBV24-1 to TRBJ2-7, with TRBD1 identical over 11 bases. The J segment lost 4 bases and the V segment lost 7 bases, leaving 8 bases of the junction unmatched. The germline CDR1 and CDR2 sequences are KGHDR and SFDVKD. This CDR3 comprises 15 residues. CDR3 sequence (DNA): TGTGCCACCAGCAGCACCGGGACAGGGGGATACGAGCAGTACTTC. Translation gives CATSSTGTGGYEQYF.

CDR3 bases: TGTGCCACCGGGGTGAACACTGAAGCTTTCTTT. Protein sequence: CATGVNTEAFF. The chain couples TRBV5-4 to TRBJ1-1; D remains unclear. CDR1 and CDR2 from the germline V gene are SGHNT and YYREEE (reference sequence). V was cut by 9 bases and J by 0 bases, with 6 bases left in between. The CDR3 is 11 amino acids. Looking up the rest from reference TRBV5-4 and TRBJ1-1 gives the full variable domain: ETGVTQSPTHLIKTRGQQVTLRCSSQSGHNTVSWYQQALGQGPQFIFQYYREEENGRGNFPPRFSGLQFPNYSSELNVNALELDDSALYLCATGVNTEAFFGQGTRLTVV.

The CDR3 here is CASSAGTARNEQFF. CDR3 nucleotides: TGTGCCAGCAGCGCCGGGACTGCTAGGAATGAGCAGTTCTTC. V usage is TRBV9 and J usage is TRBJ2-1, with D possibly TRBD2 on 6 matching bases. The CDR3 consists of 14 residues. Germline V CDR1 and CDR2: SGDLS, YYNGEE. V dropped 3 bases and J dropped 7 bases, with 14 bases sitting between them.

This chain uses TRBV15 with TRBJ2-6; D unclear. The CDR3 has 13 residues. The V gene's germline CDR1 is LNHNV and CDR2 YYDKDF (reference sequence). V lost 8 bases to trimming and J lost 3 bases, with 8 bases between them. The CDR3 DNA reads TGTGCCACCGAGGTCATTGGGGCCAACGTCCTGACTTTC. Translated, it gives CATEVIGANVLTF.

This clonotype showed up just a few times. The rearrangement uses TRBV2 and TRBJ2-7; D uncertain. CDR3 length: 12 amino acids. Germline loops: CDR1 SNHLY, CDR2 FYNNEI. V lost 7 bases and J lost 3, with 10 bases in between. The CDR3: CASKVQVYEQYF. DNA of the CDR3: TGTGCCAGCAAGGTGCAGGTCTACGAGCAGTACTTC.

The V gene is TRBV29-1, the J gene TRBJ2-3, with D tentatively TRBD2 (5 bases). This CDR3 contains 13 residues. Trimming took off 4 bases at V and 1 base at J, with 9 bases between the two ends. Per germline, CDR1 SQVTM and CDR2 ANQGSEA. CDR3 bases: TGCAGCGTTGGAGGAGGTGGCACAGATACGCAGTATTTT. The encoded protein is CSVGGGGTDTQYF.

To note about this clonotype: Possible read error: a much larger clone is one base away. The CDR3 end shows no conserved phenylalanine or tryptophan, and so a read error is likely. The rearrangement links TRBV6-1 to TRBJ1-1; no firm D call. The V gene's germline CDR1 is MNHNS and CDR2 SASEGT. This CDR3 spans 14 amino acids. Trimming cost V 5 bases and J 0 bases, with 10 bases left between them. The DNA of the CDR3 is TGTGCCAGCAGTTACTCGGGGATGAACACTGAAGCTTTCGTT. This codes for CASSYSGMNTEAFV.

This sequence joins TRBV2 and TRBJ1-2; D is perhaps TRBD1 (6 bases). Germline CDR1 SNHLY, CDR2 FYNNEI. This CDR3 is built from 15 residues. Trimming left V 6 bases short and J 10 bases short, with 24 bases between. The CDR3: CASRTWGGTPQVYTF. CDR3 DNA sequence: TGTGCCAGCAGGACCTGGGGGGGCACCCCACAAGTCTACACCTTC.

The chain combines TRBV20-1 with TRBJ2-7; 7 bases line up with TRBD2. The trim removed 0 bases at V and 3 bases at J, leaving 5 bases unmatched. Per the germline V gene, CDR1 is DFQATT and CDR2 is SNEGSKA (reference sequence). There are 14 residues in the CDR3. The CDR3: CSARDLRESYEQYF. Written as DNA, the CDR3 is TGCAGTGCTAGAGATTTGCGGGAGAGCTACGAGCAGTACTTC.

The V and J genes are TRBV7-6 and TRBJ1-3; possible D gene TRBD1, 5 bases. Trimming removed 2 bases at V and 0 bases at J, with 11 bases between. Germline values: CDR1 SGHVS, CDR2 FNYEAQ. This CDR3 is built from 16 residues. The CDR3 nucleotides are TGTGCCAGCAGCTTACCTACAGGCCCCTCTGGAAACACCATATATTTT. It yields the protein CASSLPTGPSGNTIYF.

This clonotype was counted ten times or more. CDR3 amino acids: CASSPGTGYEAFF. CDR3 DNA: TGTGCCAGCAGCCCAGGGACAGGCTATGAAGCTTTCTTT. The J gene is TRBJ1-1, the V gene TRBV9, with 8 bases lining up with TRBD1. This CDR3 comprises 13 residues. Germline-derived CDR1 and CDR2 are SGDLS and YYNGEE. V dropped 4 bases and J dropped 7; count of bases not matched to a gene: 6. Combining the CDR3 with reference TRBV9 and TRBJ1-1 gives the whole variable domain DSGVTQTPKHLITATGQRVTLRCSPRSGDLSVYWYQQSLDQGLQFLIQYYNGEERAKGNILERFSAQQFPDLHSELNLSSLELGDSALYFCASSPGTGYEAFFGQGTRLTVV.